This TCR beta chain came from a study of blood T cell repertoires in COVID-19. Study in general: Resolution of symptoms, clearance, or two negative PCRs was present in recovered Cohort 3 donors. Sources were T cells, B-cell-depleted T cells, or PBMCs; the material itself was cDNA or gDNA.

In the authors' workflow: From reference gene primer amplification, estimates of nucleated cell counts were derived. Sequencing was performed with immunoSEQ multiplex PCR; in TCRdb, only in-frame clones are kept and a portion is missing. Clone size and V and J calls were adopted from that table, with D and trimming inferred from the DNA. The table shows 200,000 to 250,000 clones, with roughly 90% occurring only once. The V and J ends lost 0 bases and 11 bases respectively, with 11 bases between them. Germline CDR1 reads SGHRS; CDR2 reads YFSETQ. CDR3 length: 12 residues. All enrollees were roughly 18 to 89 years old and from some 24 US areas.

The specimen was PBMCs or T cells enriched from blood (not recorded which). The rearrangement joins TRBV5-1 to TRBJ1-2; possible D gene TRBD1, 6 bases. This clonotype was sampled from a woman aged 50 to 60 in a cohort exposed to, infected with or recovered from COVID-19 (not recorded which). The CDR3 protein is CASSLEDSLYTF. The CDR3 DNA is TGCGCCAGCAGCTTGGAGGACAGCCTTTACACCTTC.